Following are 20 T cell receptor beta chains from one sample sequenced in a study of T cells after yellow fever vaccination. TCRdb passed the 5' RACE reads through MiXCR, listing each CDR3 protein once. The table includes over 100,000 distinct CDR3 sequences, around 8% detected once. This material consisted of CD8+ T cells sorted from PBMCs, taken 45 days after the yellow fever booster vaccination. These receptors were obtained from a man aged 25 to 45 who received the YFV17D yellow fever vaccine.

This clonotype has a count of ten or more. This sequence joins TRBV4-2 and TRBJ2-7, with 10 nucleotides matching TRBD2. V dropped 0 bases and J dropped 1; count of bases not matched to a gene: 6. CDR3 length: 17 amino acids. Germline V lookup: CDR1 LGHNA, CDR2 YNFKEQ. The CDR3 DNA sequence: TGTGCCAGCAGCCAAGAGCAAACTAGCGGGACATCCTACGAGCAGTACTTC. Translation gives CASSQEQTSGTSYEQYF.

A remark on this clonotype: One base away lies a much larger clone, so this may be a sequencing read error. The genes are TRBV2 and TRBJ2-1, with D possibly called TRBD1 or TRBD2 (6 bases each). The CDR3 is 15 amino acids. Germline loops: CDR1 SNHLY, CDR2 FYNNEI. The germline V and J ends were trimmed by 2 bases and 3 bases, with 11 bases remaining between them. The CDR3 nucleotides are TGTGCCAGCAGTGAACGGGGGCCATACTACAATGAGCAGTTCTTC. It encodes CASSERGPYYNEQFF.

This clonotype was counted only a few times. The chain uses TRBV7-2 and TRBJ2-7; D unclear. Trimming took off 0 bases at V and 1 base at J, with 7 bases between the two ends. The CDR3 covers 14 residues. CDR1 and CDR2 from the germline V gene are SGHTA and FQGNSA. CDR3 residues: CASSLARTSYEQYF. The CDR3 coding sequence is TGTGCCAGCAGCTTAGCGAGGACGTCCTACGAGCAGTACTTC.

This clonotype appeared many times. V and J are TRBV5-5 and TRBJ2-7; D is unclear. Trimming removed 2 bases at V and 2 bases at J, with 11 bases between. CDR1 is SGHKS, CDR2 YYEKEE, per germline (reference sequence). The CDR3 runs 14 residues. The CDR3 spells CASSFEARPYEQYF. The CDR3 DNA sequence: TGTGCCAGCAGCTTTGAGGCCAGACCCTACGAGCAGTACTTC.

The sample holds many counts of this clonotype. The chain has TRBV3-1 and TRBJ2-1; 9 nucleotides align to TRBD2. V shed 5 bases and J 2 bases; nucleotides not matched to a gene: 7. Germline CDR1 LGHDT, CDR2 YNNKEL (reference sequence). The CDR3 is 16 amino acids. The CDR3 is CASSIISGRTYNEQFF. The DNA of the CDR3 is TGTGCCAGCAGCATCATAAGCGGGAGGACCTACAATGAGCAGTTCTTC.

This clonotype was seen many times. J is TRBJ2-7 and V is TRBV4-3; 10 bases match TRBD1. The V and J ends lost 0 bases and 2 bases, in that order; junction bases with no gene match: 4. In germline, CDR1 is LGHNA, CDR2 YSLEER. This CDR3 has 16 amino acids. The CDR3 sequence: CASSQEPGQGTYEQYF. CDR3 in DNA: TGCGCCAGCAGCCAAGAGCCGGGACAGGGGACCTACGAGCAGTACTTC.

This clonotype was detected many times. The chain uses TRBV7-8 and TRBJ2-3; 9 nucleotides agree with TRBD1. With V trimmed by 4 bases and J by 3 bases, 5 bases remained unmatched. The CDR3 length is 15 residues. Germline loops: CDR1 SGHVS, CDR2 FQNEAQ. The CDR3 nucleotides read TGTGCCAGCAGCTACCGGGACAGGGAGACAGATACGCAGTATTTT. Protein sequence: CASSYRDRETDTQYF.

This clonotype was seen many times. The chain combines TRBV15 with TRBJ2-1, with 7 bases matching TRBD2. Germline V gene sequence: CDR1 LNHNV, CDR2 YYDKDF (reference sequence). The CDR3 sequence is 16 residues long. V was clipped by 2 bases and J by 4 bases; unmatched bases: 8. CDR3 sequence (DNA): TGTGCCACCAGCAGACGGGGGGAGGACCCTTACAATGAGCAGTTCTTC. Protein product: CATSRRGEDPYNEQFF.

Ten or more counts support this clonotype. V gene TRBV10-1 combines with J gene TRBJ2-7; the D gene could be TRBD1 or TRBD2 (5 bases each). CDR3 length: 12 amino acids. CDR1 is WNHNN, CDR2 SYGVQD, per germline (reference sequence). DNA of the CDR3: TGCGTCTCAGGGACGGGCTCCTACGAGCAGTACTTC. Translated: CVSGTGSYEQYF.

A single count supports this clonotype. Since a much larger clone is just one base distant, this may be a read error. The chain employs TRBV4-3 and TRBJ2-7, with D perhaps TRBD2 (5 bases). Germline lookup yields CDR1 LGHNA and CDR2 YSLEER. The ends were cut back, 3 bases at V and 1 base at J, with 13 bases in the middle. The CDR3 covers 15 residues. CDR3: CASSHIGRGSYEQYF. CDR3 nucleotides: TGCGCCAGCAGCCACATTGGACGGGGATCCTACGAGCAGTACTTC.

This clonotype has at least ten counts. The CDR3 DNA reads TGTGCCAGCAGTTTAGCGGATCCTGGTTTAAGCGAGCAGTACTTC. It specifies CASSLADPGLSEQYF. The chain couples TRBV28 to TRBJ2-7; no reliable D call. There are 15 residues in the CDR3. CDR1 MDHEN and CDR2 SYDVKM come from the germline V gene. Deletions cut 2 bases from V and 6 bases from J, with 17 bases between.

The chain employs TRBV18 and TRBJ2-1; 11 bases are shared with TRBD2. There are 17 residues in the CDR3. V lost 2 bases to trimming and J lost 5 bases; unmatched junction nucleotides: 8. From germline, CDR1 is KGHSH and CDR2 LQKENI. CDR3 sequence (DNA): TGTGCCAGCTCACCAGTTAGCGGGAGGGCCTTTCACAATGAGCAGTTCTTC. This gives the protein CASSPVSGRAFHNEQFF.

This clonotype was seen ten or more times. The chain couples TRBV12-5 to TRBJ1-5, with 9 bases fitting TRBD1. Trimming took 6 bases from V and 5 from J; bases not matched to a gene: 11. This CDR3 contains 16 residues. Germline assignment: CDR1 LGHNT and CDR2 FRNRAP. The CDR3 protein is CASGFYKGQGDQPQHF. For the CDR3, the DNA is TGTGCTAGTGGCTTTTATAAGGGACAGGGAGATCAGCCCCAGCATTTT.

This clonotype showed up many times. The chain links TRBV7-9 to TRBJ2-7, with 7 bases lining up with TRBD1. Germline V gene lookup returns CDR1 SEHNR and CDR2 FQNEAQ (reference sequence). V lost 5 bases and J lost 5; bases outside the gene matches: 12. The CDR3 runs to 15 residues. In nucleotides, the CDR3 is TGTGCCAGCAGCCCCCGGGACAGTCCCTTTAACGAGCAGTACTTC. It specifies CASSPRDSPFNEQYF.

This clonotype was found a few times. This rearrangement joins TRBV7-2 to TRBJ2-7; D call uncertain. V was cut by 0 bases and J by 0 bases, with 9 bases left in between. This CDR3 contains 15 residues. The germline CDR1 and CDR2 sequences are SGHTA and FQGNSA. CDR3 DNA sequence: TGTGCCAGCAGCTTAGCGCGGAGAAGCTCCTACGAGCAGTACTTC. This gives the protein CASSLARRSSYEQYF. The complete variable domain, with remaining parts taken from reference TRBV7-2 and TRBJ2-7, reads GAGVSQSPSNKVTEKGKDVELRCDPISGHTALYWYRQSLGQGLEFLIYFQGNSAPDKSGLPSDRFSAERTGGSVSTLTIQRTQQEDSAVYLCASSLARRSSYEQYFGPGTRLTVT.

For the CDR3, the DNA is TGTGCCAGTAGTCCTCTTCCCGGGACTACCCCGTACAATGAGCAGTTCTTC. Its translation: CASSPLPGTTPYNEQFF. The chain employs TRBV19 and TRBJ2-1; 7 bases are shared with TRBD2. The junction had 14 bases not matched to a gene; V was cut back by 5 bases and J by 4 bases. CDR3 length: 17 residues. Per germline, CDR1 LNHDA and CDR2 SQIVND (reference sequence).

This clonotype was seen only a few times. The CDR3 DNA sequence: TGTGCCAGCAGCCAAGTGCTCGGTCACAATGAGCAGTTCTTC. Residues: CASSQVLGHNEQFF. V usage is TRBV14 and J usage is TRBJ2-1; no clear D. CDR3 length: 14 residues. V lost 1 base, J lost 5 bases, and 9 bases lay in between. Germline-derived CDR1 and CDR2 are SGHDN and FVKESK.

The genes are TRBV11-2 and TRBJ2-2; possibly TRBD1 or TRBD2 for D (6 bases each). V was clipped by 4 bases and J by 7 bases, with 10 bases between them. CDR1 and CDR2 from the germline V gene are SGHAT and FQNNGV. The CDR3 is 13 amino acids. CDR3 protein: CASSWGAGGELFF. In DNA, the CDR3 is TGTGCCAGCAGCTGGGGGGCCGGCGGGGAGCTGTTTTTT.

This rearrangement joins TRBV27 to TRBJ2-7, with 8 bases fitting TRBD1. CDR1 is MNHEY, CDR2 SMNVEV, per germline (reference sequence). After removal of 7 bases from V and 2 bases from J, the junction contained 7 bases not matched to a gene. The CDR3 is 14 residues long. In DNA form, the CDR3 reads TGTGCCAGCAACCCAACAGGGGGGACCTACGAGCAGTACTTC. It is translated as CASNPTGGTYEQYF.

This clonotype was detected only a few times. The chain uses TRBV7-9 and TRBJ2-1; 7 nucleotides agree with TRBD2. Germline loops: CDR1 SEHNR, CDR2 FQNEAQ (reference sequence). V lost 5 bases and J lost 8; bases outside the gene matches: 12. There are 15 residues in the CDR3. DNA for the CDR3: TGTGCCAGCAGCCTCCCGGGGGTAGCGGGTTATGAGCAGTTCTTC. It codes for CASSLPGVAGYEQFF.